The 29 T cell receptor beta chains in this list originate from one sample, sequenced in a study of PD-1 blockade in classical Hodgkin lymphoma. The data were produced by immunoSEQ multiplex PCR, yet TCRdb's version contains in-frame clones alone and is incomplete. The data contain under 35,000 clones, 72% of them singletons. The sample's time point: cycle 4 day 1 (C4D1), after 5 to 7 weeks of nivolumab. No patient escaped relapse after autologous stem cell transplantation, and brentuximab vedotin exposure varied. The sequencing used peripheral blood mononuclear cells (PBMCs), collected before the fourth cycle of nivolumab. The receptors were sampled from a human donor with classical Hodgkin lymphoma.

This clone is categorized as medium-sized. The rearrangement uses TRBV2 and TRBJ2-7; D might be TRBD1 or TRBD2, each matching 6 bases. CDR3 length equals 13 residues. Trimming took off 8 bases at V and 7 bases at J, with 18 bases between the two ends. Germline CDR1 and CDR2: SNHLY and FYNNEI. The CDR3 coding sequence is TGTGCCAGCGAAGCCGGGGGCCCCAAGGAGCAGTACTTC. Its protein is CASEAGGPKEQYF.

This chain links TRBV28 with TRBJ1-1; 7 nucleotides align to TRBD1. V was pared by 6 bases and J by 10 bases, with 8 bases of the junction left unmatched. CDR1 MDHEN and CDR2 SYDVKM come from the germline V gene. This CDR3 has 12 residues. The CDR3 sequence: CASRATGAGAFF. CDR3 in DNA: TGTGCCAGCAGAGCCACAGGGGCTGGAGCTTTCTTT.

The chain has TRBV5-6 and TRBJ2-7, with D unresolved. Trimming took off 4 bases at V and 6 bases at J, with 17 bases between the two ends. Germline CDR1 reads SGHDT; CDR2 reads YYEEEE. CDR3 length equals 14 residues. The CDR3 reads CASSPGRSPIEQYF. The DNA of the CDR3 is TGTGCCAGCAGCCCAGGAAGGTCCCCCATCGAGCAGTACTTC.

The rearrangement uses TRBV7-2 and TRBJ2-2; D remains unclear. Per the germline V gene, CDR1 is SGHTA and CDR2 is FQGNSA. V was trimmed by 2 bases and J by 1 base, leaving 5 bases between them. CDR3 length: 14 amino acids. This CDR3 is CASSLRWNTGELFF. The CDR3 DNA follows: TGTGCCAGCAGCTTAAGATGGAACACCGGGGAGCTGTTTTTT.

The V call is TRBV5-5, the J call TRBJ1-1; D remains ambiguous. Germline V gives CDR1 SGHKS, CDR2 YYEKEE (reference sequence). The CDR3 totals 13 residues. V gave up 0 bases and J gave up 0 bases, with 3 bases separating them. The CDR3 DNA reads TGTGCCAGCAGCTTGGACATGAACACTGAAGCTTTCTTT. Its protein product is CASSLDMNTEAFF.

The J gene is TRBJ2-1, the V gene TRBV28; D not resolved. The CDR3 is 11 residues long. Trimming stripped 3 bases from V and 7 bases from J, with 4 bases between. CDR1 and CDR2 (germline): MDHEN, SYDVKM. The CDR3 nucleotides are TGTGCCAGCAGTTTGGGTAATGAGCAGTTCTTC. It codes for CASSLGNEQFF.

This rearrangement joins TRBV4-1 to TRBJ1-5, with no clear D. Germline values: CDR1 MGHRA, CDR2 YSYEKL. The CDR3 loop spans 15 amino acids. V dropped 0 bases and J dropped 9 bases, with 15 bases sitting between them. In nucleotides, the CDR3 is TGCGCCAGCAGCCAAGAAGAAAGGACCCCAGGGCCCCAGCATTTT. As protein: CASSQEERTPGPQHF.

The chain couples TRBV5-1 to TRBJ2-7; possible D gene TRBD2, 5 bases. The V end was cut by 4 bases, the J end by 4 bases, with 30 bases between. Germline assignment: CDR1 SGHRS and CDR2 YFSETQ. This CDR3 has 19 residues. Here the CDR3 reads CASSLNAKQRTAPRYEQYF. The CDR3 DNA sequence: TGCGCCAGCAGCCTCAATGCAAAACAGCGGACCGCTCCCCGTTACGAGCAGTACTTC.

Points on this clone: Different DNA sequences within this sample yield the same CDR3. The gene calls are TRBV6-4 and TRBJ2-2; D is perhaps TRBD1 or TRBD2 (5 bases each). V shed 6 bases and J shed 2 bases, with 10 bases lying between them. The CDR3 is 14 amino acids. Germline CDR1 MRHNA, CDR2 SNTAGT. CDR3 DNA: TGTGCCAGCAGCGAGGGGCTAAACACCGGGGAGCTGTTTTTT. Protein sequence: CASSEGLNTGELFF.

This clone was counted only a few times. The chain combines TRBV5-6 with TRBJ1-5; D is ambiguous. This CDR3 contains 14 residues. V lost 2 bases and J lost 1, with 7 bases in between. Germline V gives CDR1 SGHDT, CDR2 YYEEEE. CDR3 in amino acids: CASSFKSSNQPQHF. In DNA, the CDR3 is TGTGCCAGCAGCTTCAAAAGCAGCAATCAGCCCCAGCATTTT. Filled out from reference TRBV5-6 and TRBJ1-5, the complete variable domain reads DAGVTQSPTHLIKTRGQQVTLRCSPKSGHDTVSWYQQALGQGPQFIFQYYEEEERQRGNFPDRFSGHQFPNYSSELNVNALLLGDSALYLCASSFKSSNQPQHFGDGTRLSIL.

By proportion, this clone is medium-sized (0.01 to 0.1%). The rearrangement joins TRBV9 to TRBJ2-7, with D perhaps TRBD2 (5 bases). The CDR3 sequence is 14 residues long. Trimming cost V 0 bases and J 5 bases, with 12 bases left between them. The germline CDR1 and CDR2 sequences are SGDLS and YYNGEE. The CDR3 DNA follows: TGTGCCAGCAGCGTAGCGGGAACTTTCGACGAGCAGTACTTC. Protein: CASSVAGTFDEQYF.

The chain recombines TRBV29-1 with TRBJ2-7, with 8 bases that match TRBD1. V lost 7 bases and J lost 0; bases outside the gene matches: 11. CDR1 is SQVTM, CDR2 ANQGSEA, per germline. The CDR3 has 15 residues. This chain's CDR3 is CSATYRDRSSYEQYF. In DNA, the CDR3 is TGCAGCGCTACGTACCGGGACAGGAGCTCCTACGAGCAGTACTTC.

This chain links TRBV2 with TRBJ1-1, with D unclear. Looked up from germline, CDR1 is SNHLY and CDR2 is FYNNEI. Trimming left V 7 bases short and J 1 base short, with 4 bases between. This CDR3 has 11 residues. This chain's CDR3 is CASTSNTEAFF. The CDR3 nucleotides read TGTGCCAGCACGTCGAACACTGAAGCTTTCTTT.

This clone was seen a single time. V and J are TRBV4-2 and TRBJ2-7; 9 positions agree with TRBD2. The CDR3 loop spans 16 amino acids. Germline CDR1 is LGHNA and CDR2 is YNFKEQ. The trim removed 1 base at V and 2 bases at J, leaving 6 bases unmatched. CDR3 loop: CASSQAGGGETYEQYF. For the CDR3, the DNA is TGTGCCAGCAGCCAAGCCGGCGGGGGGGAAACCTACGAGCAGTACTTC.

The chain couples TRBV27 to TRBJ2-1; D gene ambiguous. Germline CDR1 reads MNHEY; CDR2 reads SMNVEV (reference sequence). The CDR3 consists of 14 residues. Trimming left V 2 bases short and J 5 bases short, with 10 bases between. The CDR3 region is CASSLGPLNNEQFF. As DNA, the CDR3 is TGTGCCAGCAGTTTAGGACCTCTCAACAATGAGCAGTTCTTC.

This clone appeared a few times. Here the CDR3 reads CASSVAGAGETQYF. DNA of the CDR3: TGTGCCAGCAGCGTAGCGGGGGCGGGGGAGACCCAGTACTTC. The rearrangement joins TRBV9 to TRBJ2-5; D possibly uses TRBD1 or TRBD2 (6 bases each). Germline V gene lookup returns CDR1 SGDLS and CDR2 YYNGEE. The CDR3 is 14 amino acids. V shed 0 bases and J shed 5 bases, with 11 bases lying between them. The full variable domain, with the rest looked up from reference TRBV9 and TRBJ2-5, is DSGVTQTPKHLITATGQRVTLRCSPRSGDLSVYWYQQSLDQGLQFLIQYYNGEERAKGNILERFSAQQFPDLHSELNLSSLELGDSALYFCASSVAGAGETQYFGPGTRLLVL.

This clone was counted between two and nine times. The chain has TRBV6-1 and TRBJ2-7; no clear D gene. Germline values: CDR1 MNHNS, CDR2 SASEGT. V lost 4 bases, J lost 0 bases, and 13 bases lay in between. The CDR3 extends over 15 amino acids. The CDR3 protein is CASSAQSWISYEQYF. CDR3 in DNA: TGTGCCAGCAGTGCCCAAAGCTGGATCTCCTACGAGCAGTACTTC.

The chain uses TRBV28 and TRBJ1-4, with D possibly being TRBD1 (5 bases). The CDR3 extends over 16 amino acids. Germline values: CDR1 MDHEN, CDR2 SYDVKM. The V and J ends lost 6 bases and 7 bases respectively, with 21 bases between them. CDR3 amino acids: CASSPPGIWPPEKLFF. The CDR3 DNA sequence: TGTGCCAGCAGCCCCCCAGGGATATGGCCCCCTGAAAAACTGTTTTTT.

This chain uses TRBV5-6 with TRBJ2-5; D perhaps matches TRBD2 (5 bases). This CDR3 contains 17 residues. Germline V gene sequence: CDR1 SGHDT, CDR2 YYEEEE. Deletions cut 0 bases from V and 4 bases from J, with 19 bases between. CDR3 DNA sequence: TGTGCCAGCAGCTTGGTATCGGGAAGGGCTTTAGGAGAGACCCAGTACTTC. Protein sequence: CASSLVSGRALGETQYF.

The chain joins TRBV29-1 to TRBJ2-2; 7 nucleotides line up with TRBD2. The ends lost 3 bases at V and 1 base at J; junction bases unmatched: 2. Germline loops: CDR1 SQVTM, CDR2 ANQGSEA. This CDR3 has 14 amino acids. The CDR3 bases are TGCAGCGTTGATTGGGAGGGGAACACCGGGGAGCTGTTTTTT. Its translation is CSVDWEGNTGELFF.

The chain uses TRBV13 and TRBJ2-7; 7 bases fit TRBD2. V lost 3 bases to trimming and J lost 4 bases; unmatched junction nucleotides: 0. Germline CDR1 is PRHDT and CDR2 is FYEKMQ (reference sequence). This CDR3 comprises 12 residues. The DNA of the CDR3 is TGTGCCAGCAGCTTCGGGGGGTACGAGCAGTACTTC. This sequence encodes CASSFGGYEQYF.

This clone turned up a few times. The CDR3 loop is CASSLGRTNEQFF. CDR3 DNA sequence: TGTGCCAGCAGCTTAGGTAGAACCAATGAGCAGTTCTTC. V and J are TRBV7-8 and TRBJ2-1; the D is unclear. Germline V lookup: CDR1 SGHVS, CDR2 FQNEAQ. This CDR3 is built from 13 residues. Trimming removed 1 base from V and 6 bases from J, with 7 bases in between. The variable domain in full, completed from reference TRBV7-8 and TRBJ2-1, reads GAGVSQSPRYKVAKRGQDVALRCDPISGHVSLFWYQQALGQGPEFLTYFQNEAQLDKSGLPSDRFFAERPEGSVSTLKIQRTQQEDSAVYLCASSLGRTNEQFFGPGTRLTVL.

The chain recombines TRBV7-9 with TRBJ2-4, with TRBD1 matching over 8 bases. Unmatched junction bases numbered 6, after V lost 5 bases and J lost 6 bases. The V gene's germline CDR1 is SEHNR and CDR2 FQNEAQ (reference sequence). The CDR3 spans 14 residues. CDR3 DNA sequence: TGTGCCAGCAGCCCTACAGGGGGAAGAAACATTCAGTACTTC. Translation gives CASSPTGGRNIQYF. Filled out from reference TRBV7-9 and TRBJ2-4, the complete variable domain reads DTGVSQNPRHKITKRGQNVTFRCDPISEHNRLYWYRQTLGQGPEFLTYFQNEAQLEKSRLLSDRFSAERPKGSFSTLEIQRTEQGDSAMYLCASSPTGGRNIQYFGAGTRLSVL.

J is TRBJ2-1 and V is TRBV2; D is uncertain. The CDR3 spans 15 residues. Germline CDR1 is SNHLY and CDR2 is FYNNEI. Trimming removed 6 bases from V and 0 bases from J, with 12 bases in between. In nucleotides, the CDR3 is TGTGCCAGCAGGACCCCCAGAAGCTCCTACAATGAGCAGTTCTTC. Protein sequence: CASRTPRSSYNEQFF.

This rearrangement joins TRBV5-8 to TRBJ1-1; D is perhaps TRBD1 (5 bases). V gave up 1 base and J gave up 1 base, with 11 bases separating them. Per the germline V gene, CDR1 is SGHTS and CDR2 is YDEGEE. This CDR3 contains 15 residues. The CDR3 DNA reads TGTGCCAGCAGCTTGAGGAGGGGCGCGAACACTGAAGCTTTCTTT. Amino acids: CASSLRRGANTEAFF.

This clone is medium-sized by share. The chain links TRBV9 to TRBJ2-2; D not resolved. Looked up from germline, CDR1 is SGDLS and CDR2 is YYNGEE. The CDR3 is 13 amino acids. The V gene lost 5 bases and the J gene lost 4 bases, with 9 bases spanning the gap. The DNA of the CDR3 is TGTGCCAGCAGTGCTGGTACCACCGGGGAGCTGTTTTTT. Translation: CASSAGTTGELFF. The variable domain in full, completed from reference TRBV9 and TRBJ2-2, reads DSGVTQTPKHLITATGQRVTLRCSPRSGDLSVYWYQQSLDQGLQFLIQYYNGEERAKGNILERFSAQQFPDLHSELNLSSLELGDSALYFCASSAGTTGELFFGEGSRLTVL.

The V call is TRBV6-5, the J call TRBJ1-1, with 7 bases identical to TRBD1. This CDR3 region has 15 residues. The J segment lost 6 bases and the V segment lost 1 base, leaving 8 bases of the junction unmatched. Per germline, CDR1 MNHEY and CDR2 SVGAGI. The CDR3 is CASSYLSTGASEAFF. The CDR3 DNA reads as TGTGCCAGCAGTTACTTAAGCACAGGGGCCTCTGAAGCTTTCTTT.

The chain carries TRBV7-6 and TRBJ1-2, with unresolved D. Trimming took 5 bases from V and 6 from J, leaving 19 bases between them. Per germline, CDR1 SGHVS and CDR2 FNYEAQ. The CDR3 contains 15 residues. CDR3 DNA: TGTGCCAGCAGCCGCACATGGCAGGCTGTAGATGGCTACACCTTC. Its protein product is CASSRTWQAVDGYTF.

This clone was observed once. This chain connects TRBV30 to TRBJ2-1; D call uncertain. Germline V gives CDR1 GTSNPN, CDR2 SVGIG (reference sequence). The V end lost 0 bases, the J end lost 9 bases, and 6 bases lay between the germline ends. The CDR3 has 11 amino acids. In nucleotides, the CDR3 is TGTGCCTGGAGTGTAATTCTTGAGCAGTTCTTC. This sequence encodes CAWSVILEQFF.